What follows are 25 T cell receptor beta chains derived from one specimen sequenced in a study of cytotoxic CD8 clonotypes in ibrutinib-treated CLL. Repertoires were generated with immunoSEQ multiplex PCR, while TCRdb's copy carries only in-frame clones and drops some. The sample holds over 95,000 clones, about 58% seen once. The specimen was PBMCs, collected after 24 months of ibrutinib treatment. The receptors come from a human donor with chronic lymphocytic leukemia.

This clone was seen a few times. V gene TRBV7-9 combines with J gene TRBJ1-1, with TRBD1 matching 7 bases. CDR1 is SEHNR, CDR2 FQNEAQ, per germline (reference sequence). The length of the CDR3 is 14 residues. J lost 1 base, V lost 5 bases, and 4 bases had no gene match. The CDR3 coding sequence is TGTGCCAGCAGCCGTGGGACAGCGAACACTGAAGCTTTCTTT. Translating it yields CASSRGTANTEAFF.

The rearrangement joins TRBV7-3 to TRBJ1-2; TRBD1 matches at 12 bases. The junction had 2 bases not matched to a gene; V was cut back by 2 bases and J by 7 bases. The CDR3 sequence is 14 residues long. CDR1 is SGHTA, CDR2 FQGTGA, per germline. CDR3 sequence: CASSLGTGGVGYTF. The CDR3 DNA follows: TGTGCCAGCAGCTTAGGGACAGGGGGCGTTGGCTACACCTTC.

V is TRBV19 and J is TRBJ2-1; TRBD1 matches at 8 bases. The CDR3 spans 15 residues. In germline, CDR1 is LNHDA, CDR2 SQIVND (reference sequence). J lost 8 bases, V lost 7 bases, and 13 bases had no gene match. In DNA, the CDR3 is TGTGCCAGTAACTTTCGACAGGGGACAACCCATGAGCAGTTCTTC. It yields the protein CASNFRQGTTHEQFF.

The V gene is TRBV7-3, the J gene TRBJ2-5; 7 bases line up with TRBD2. Trimming cost V 6 bases and J 4 bases; bases outside gene matches: 5. From germline, CDR1 is SGHTA and CDR2 FQGTGA. The CDR3 consists of 13 residues. The CDR3 DNA follows: TGTGCCAGCAGTTATGGGGGGGTAGAGACCCAGTACTTC. Encoded protein: CASSYGGVETQYF.

This chain joins TRBV11-2 and TRBJ2-7; 7 bases are a match to TRBD2. Per the germline V gene, CDR1 is SGHAT and CDR2 is FQNNGV. Unmatched junction bases numbered 9, after V lost 5 bases and J lost 2 bases. The CDR3 is 15 residues long. The CDR3: CASSVGEGFTYEQYF. CDR3 in DNA: TGTGCCAGCAGCGTCGGGGAGGGATTCACCTACGAGCAGTACTTC.

This chain joins TRBV19 and TRBJ1-1; no definite D call. With 3 bases removed from V and 5 bases from J, the gap between germline ends came to 10 bases. Germline V gene lookup returns CDR1 LNHDA and CDR2 SQIVND (reference sequence). CDR3 size: 13 residues. The CDR3 reads CASSIYRGTEAFF. As DNA, the CDR3 is TGTGCCAGTAGTATCTACAGAGGAACTGAAGCTTTCTTT.

The rearrangement uses TRBV11-3 and TRBJ1-2, with 10 bases fitting TRBD1. CDR1 SGHNT and CDR2 YENEEA come from the germline V gene. V lost 2 bases and J lost 6; bases outside the gene matches: 15. The CDR3 runs to 18 residues. CDR3 coding DNA: TGTGCCAGCAGCTTAAAGGCGGACAGGGGGTTCCAAAGAGATGGCTACACCTTC. Translated, it gives CASSLKADRGFQRDGYTF. Full variable domain (rest looked up from reference TRBV11-3 and TRBJ1-2): EAGVVQSPRYKIIEKKQPVAFWCNPISGHNTLYWYLQNLGQGPELLIRYENEEAVDDSQLPKDRFSAERLKGVDSTLKIQPAELGDSAVYLCASSLKADRGFQRDGYTFGSGTRLTVV.

This chain joins TRBV6-6 and TRBJ2-1; D unresolved. The CDR3 has 14 residues. Trimming took 10 bases from V and 4 from J, leaving 17 bases between them. CDR1 MNHNY and CDR2 SVGAGI come from the germline V gene (reference sequence). CDR3 sequence reads: CATSDTLSYNEQFF. The DNA for the CDR3 is TGTGCCACCTCAGACACTTTATCTTACAATGAGCAGTTCTTC.

The V gene is TRBV18, the J gene TRBJ2-1; D remains ambiguous. V was pared by 1 base and J by 0 bases, with 10 bases between. CDR3 length equals 16 residues. Per germline, CDR1 KGHSH and CDR2 LQKENI. For the CDR3, the DNA is TGTGCCAGCTCACCACAAGAGCTGAGCTCCTACAATGAGCAGTTCTTC. Translating gives CASSPQELSSYNEQFF.

V gene TRBV18 combines with J gene TRBJ1-5; D not certain. This CDR3 is 16 amino acids long. V lost 8 bases, J lost 0 bases, and 17 bases lay in between. Germline V gene sequence: CDR1 KGHSH, CDR2 LQKENI. CDR3: CASAASQVISNQPQHF. CDR3 nucleotides: TGTGCCAGCGCGGCGTCCCAGGTTATTAGCAATCAGCCCCAGCATTTT.

The V gene is TRBV21-1, the J gene TRBJ2-5; the table calls TRBD1, which could not be checked here. TRBV21-1 is a listed pseudogene. CDR3 size: 16 residues. Written as DNA, the CDR3 is TGTGCCAGCAGCAAAGGGGACAGGGGGCTGTCGGAGACCCAGTACTTC. Its protein product is CASSKGDRGLSETQYF.

The chain uses TRBV9 and TRBJ2-3, with TRBD2 identical over 7 bases. The CDR3 is 15 amino acids. The ends lost 0 bases at V and 2 bases at J; junction bases unmatched: 3. Germline CDR1 reads SGDLS; CDR2 reads YYNGEE. The CDR3 nucleotides read TGTGCCAGCAGCGTAGGACAGCGGGACACAGATACGCAGTATTTT. Protein product: CASSVGQRDTDTQYF.

The genes are TRBV7-9 and TRBJ1-5; 7 nucleotides agree with TRBD1. J was trimmed by 3 bases and V by 2 bases; bases with no gene match: 1. The CDR3 covers 14 residues. Germline-derived CDR1 and CDR2 are SEHNR and FQNEAQ (reference sequence). CDR3 in DNA: TGTGCCAGCAGCTTACAGGGGGACAATCAGCCCCAGCATTTT. As protein: CASSLQGDNQPQHF. Full variable domain (rest looked up from reference TRBV7-9 and TRBJ1-5): DTGVSQNPRHKITKRGQNVTFRCDPISEHNRLYWYRQTLGQGPEFLTYFQNEAQLEKSRLLSDRFSAERPKGSFSTLEIQRTEQGDSAMYLCASSLQGDNQPQHFGDGTRLSIL.

The chain uses TRBV18 and TRBJ1-1; tentatively, D is TRBD1 (6 bases). The length of the CDR3 is 13 residues. V was clipped by 2 bases and J by 4 bases, with 8 bases between them. Germline V gives CDR1 KGHSH, CDR2 LQKENI. The DNA for the CDR3 is TGTGCCAGCTCACCAAGGGGGGGCACTGAAGCTTTCTTT. This translates into CASSPRGGTEAFF.

The chain has TRBV18 and TRBJ2-7; 8 bases match TRBD1. Germline CDR1 is KGHSH and CDR2 is LQKENI. CDR3 length: 13 residues. Trimming removed 3 bases from V and 6 bases from J; junction bases left unmatched: 4. The CDR3 DNA reads as TGTGCCAGCTCACCTCAGGGGGCAGGCGAGCAGTACTTC. Translation: CASSPQGAGEQYF. The entire variable domain, with the rest obtained from reference TRBV18 and TRBJ2-7, is as follows: NAGVMQNPRHLVRRRGQEARLRCSPMKGHSHVYWYRQLPEEGLKFMVYLQKENIIDESGMPKERFSAEFPKEGPSILRIQQVVRGDSAAYFCASSPQGAGEQYFGPGTRLTVT.

The rearrangement uses TRBV6-5 and TRBJ1-2; D is unclear. With 7 bases removed from V and 9 bases from J, the gap between germline ends came to 18 bases. Germline CDR1 and CDR2: MNHEY and SVGAGI. The CDR3 consists of 13 residues. In DNA, the CDR3 is TGTGCCAGCAAGGAGCCTTTGAGCAGTAGCTACACCTTC. Its translation: CASKEPLSSSYTF.

V is TRBV7-9 and J is TRBJ2-7, with 7 bases aligning to TRBD1. There are 14 residues in the CDR3. Germline CDR1 is SEHNR and CDR2 is FQNEAQ (reference sequence). Trimming removed 1 base from V and 5 bases from J; junction bases left unmatched: 5. Written as DNA, the CDR3 is TGTGCCAGCAGCTTAGGACAGGGAGTCCACGAGCAGTACTTC. Amino acids: CASSLGQGVHEQYF.

This clone was seen many times. The chain carries TRBV29-1 and TRBJ1-1; 7 bases are a match to TRBD1. Per germline, CDR1 SQVTM and CDR2 ANQGSEA. V dropped 5 bases and J dropped 2; count of bases not matched to a gene: 2. This CDR3 region has 12 residues. As DNA, the CDR3 is TGCAGCGTTAACAGGGGAAACACTGAAGCTTTCTTT. This codes for CSVNRGNTEAFF.

J is TRBJ1-3 and V is TRBV6-1; TRBD1 is a possible D gene (5 bases). Trimming cost V 4 bases and J 4 bases, with 14 bases left between them. Germline lookup yields CDR1 MNHNS and CDR2 SASEGT. The CDR3 length is 15 residues. CDR3 region: CASSGRQGTGNTIYF. In nucleotides, the CDR3 is TGTGCCAGCAGTGGACGGCAGGGTACAGGAAACACCATATATTTT.

In its sample, this clone was seen a few times. The V and J genes are TRBV7-9 and TRBJ2-1; 9 positions match TRBD2. The CDR3 loop spans 16 amino acids. With V trimmed by 6 bases and J by 5 bases, 11 bases remained unmatched. Per the germline V gene, CDR1 is SEHNR and CDR2 is FQNEAQ (reference sequence). The CDR3 protein is CASRGSGGQINNEQFF. The CDR3, as DNA: TGTGCCAGCAGGGGCAGCGGGGGGCAAATAAACAATGAGCAGTTCTTC.

This clone has just one count. The chain links TRBV30 to TRBJ2-7; a possible D gene is TRBD1 (5 bases). V was cut by 0 bases and J by 6 bases, with 15 bases left in between. CDR3 size: 14 residues. Per the germline V gene, CDR1 is GTSNPN and CDR2 is SVGIG (reference sequence). The CDR3 DNA sequence: TGTGCCTGGAGTGTTCGGCAGGGTCCCTCCGAGCAGTACTTC. Its protein is CAWSVRQGPSEQYF. Combining the CDR3 with reference TRBV30 and TRBJ2-7 gives the whole variable domain SQTIHQWPATLVQPVGSPLSLECTVEGTSNPNLYWYRQAAGRGLQLLFYSVGIGQISSEVPQNLSASRPQDRQFILSSKKLLLSDSGFYLCAWSVRQGPSEQYFGPGTRLTVT.

V gene TRBV6-1 combines with J gene TRBJ2-4; D is undetermined. The V gene's germline CDR1 is MNHNS and CDR2 SASEGT. Trimming took 8 bases from V and 6 from J, leaving 17 bases between them. The CDR3 is 14 amino acids. The chain's CDR3 is CASGTETVSNIQYF. The CDR3 DNA reads as TGTGCCAGCGGCACTGAAACAGTGTCAAACATTCAGTACTTC.

This chain uses TRBV2 with TRBJ2-3; D is unresolved. The V gene's germline CDR1 is SNHLY and CDR2 FYNNEI. The CDR3 length is 13 residues. V was trimmed by 6 bases and J by 1 base, leaving 8 bases between them. CDR3 DNA: TGTGCCAGCAGGACGACTGGCACAGATACGCAGTATTTT. Translating it yields CASRTTGTDTQYF.

This sequence joins TRBV4-1 and TRBJ2-2; no clear D. CDR1 MGHRA and CDR2 YSYEKL come from the germline V gene. The CDR3 runs to 14 residues. V lost 3 bases to trimming and J lost 2 bases, with 7 bases between them. DNA of the CDR3: TGCGCCAGCAGCCAGGGGTCCAACACCGGGGAGCTGTTTTTT. The encoded protein is CASSQGSNTGELFF.

The chain carries TRBV7-9 and TRBJ2-3; D is undetermined. V lost 5 bases, J lost 6 bases, and 9 bases lay in between. The CDR3 runs 12 residues. The V gene's germline CDR1 is SEHNR and CDR2 FQNEAQ (reference sequence). The CDR3 DNA is TGTGCCAGCAGCCCTATTCCGGATACGCAGTATTTT. The encoded protein is CASSPIPDTQYF. Based on the CDR3 plus reference TRBV7-9 and TRBJ2-3, the full variable domain is DTGVSQNPRHKITKRGQNVTFRCDPISEHNRLYWYRQTLGQGPEFLTYFQNEAQLEKSRLLSDRFSAERPKGSFSTLEIQRTEQGDSAMYLCASSPIPDTQYFGPGTRLTVL.